One and the same sample provided the 7 T cell receptor beta chains below, sequenced in a study of blood T cell repertoires in COVID-19. This table comes from immunoSEQ multiplex PCR, and its TCRdb copy is limited to in-frame clones, with some not included. Among approximately 200,000 clones listed, 80% to 90% were seen once. Input material: peripheral blood. These receptors came from a man in his 60s with acute or convalescent COVID-19.

The rearrangement uses TRBV18 and TRBJ2-7; 14 bases map to TRBD2. The length of the CDR3 is 16 residues. Germline V gene sequence: CDR1 KGHSH, CDR2 LQKENI. Trimming at V came to 4 bases and at J to 5 bases, leaving 7 bases not matched to a gene. The CDR3 loop reads CASSRAPGLAGDEQYF. CDR3 nucleotide sequence: TGTGCCAGCTCACGAGCGCCGGGACTAGCGGGAGACGAGCAGTACTTC.

The rearrangement uses TRBV4-1 and TRBJ1-1, with D unresolved. Trimming removed 3 bases at V and 4 bases at J, with 15 bases between. Germline CDR1 and CDR2: MGHRA and YSYEKL. This CDR3 is 15 amino acids long. The CDR3 bases are TGCGCCAGCAGCCAGGGAGCCGGTCCAGGCACTGAAGCTTTCTTT. It yields the protein CASSQGAGPGTEAFF.

The CDR3 region has the DNA TGTGCCAGCAGCTTAGGCCCCGGAGGGAATCAGCCCCAGCATTTT. It translates to CASSLGPGGNQPQHF. V usage is TRBV7-9 and J usage is TRBJ1-5; unclear D gene. With 1 base removed from V and 4 bases from J, the gap between germline ends came to 11 bases. The CDR3 extends over 15 amino acids. Germline V gives CDR1 SEHNR, CDR2 FQNEAQ (reference sequence).

The V call is TRBV5-4, the J call TRBJ2-1, with 7 nucleotides matching TRBD2. The germline gives CDR1 SGHNT, CDR2 YYREEE (reference sequence). This CDR3 has 16 residues. Unmatched junction bases numbered 7, after V lost 0 bases and J lost 4 bases. CDR3 coding DNA: TGTGCCAGCAGCTTGGGCGGTAGCGGGTTTTACAATGAGCAGTTCTTC. The encoded protein is CASSLGGSGFYNEQFF.

The chain employs TRBV7-9 and TRBJ2-3, with a possible D match to TRBD1 (6 bases). Trimming removed 5 bases from V and 4 bases from J, with 13 bases in between. Germline CDR1 is SEHNR and CDR2 is FQNEAQ (reference sequence). The CDR3 sequence is 14 residues long. The CDR3 protein is CASSRDAGADTQYF. DNA of the CDR3: TGTGCCAGCAGCCGAGATGCAGGGGCAGATACGCAGTATTTT.

The chain is built from TRBV2 and TRBJ1-1; 10 positions agree with TRBD1. The V segment lost 5 bases and the J segment 7 bases; nucleotides outside the gene matches: 4. This CDR3 is 13 amino acids long. CDR1 SNHLY and CDR2 FYNNEI come from the germline V gene. CDR3 amino acids: CASSWDRGGEAFF. The CDR3 coding sequence is TGTGCCAGCAGTTGGGACAGGGGAGGTGAAGCTTTCTTT.

This clone has just a few counts. The chain employs TRBV14 and TRBJ2-1, with D tentatively TRBD2 (6 bases). The V and J ends lost 1 base and 9 bases respectively, with 16 bases between them. This CDR3 contains 15 residues. Looked up from germline, CDR1 is SGHDN and CDR2 is FVKESK. DNA of the CDR3: TGTGCCAGCAGCCAAGGGTTTCTTGTAGCGGTTGAGCAGTTCTTC. It translates to CASSQGFLVAVEQFF.